This T cell receptor (beta chain) was observed in a study of cytomegalovirus exposure and HLA in healthy donors. Study-wide findings and caveats: In an earlier analysis, about 90% or about 30%: the productive usage of most TCR beta V segments.

Amplification used 60 Vbeta primers and 13 Jbeta primers. TCRdb's copy holds only in-frame clones and misses some; the assay was immunoSEQ multiplex PCR. The sample includes some 97,000 clones, approximately 70% of them seen just once. On this clone itself: Its antigen is undetermined.

The trim removed 0 bases at V and 4 bases at J, leaving 9 bases unmatched. Germline lookup yields CDR1 SGDLS and CDR2 YYNGEE. There are 17 residues in the CDR3. This rearrangement joins TRBV9 to TRBJ2-4, with TRBD2 matching 8 bases. This TCR was recovered from a young woman in good health and CMV-seropositive. Sample: PBMCs. CDR3 DNA sequence: TGTGCCAGCAGCGTAGAGCCTGGCGGGAGGCTAAAAAACATTCAGTACTTC. Translated: CASSVEPGGRLKNIQYF.